These T cell receptor beta chains were read from a single sample in a study of T cells in Graves' hyperthyroidism and ophthalmopathy. TCRdb reanalysed the multiplex PCR reads using MiXCR and keeps one entry per CDR3 protein. The sample lists fewer than 700,000 distinct CDR3 sequences; about 17% were seen once. Sequencing was carried out using blood. These receptors were taken from a woman in her twenties or thirties with Graves' hyperthyroidism. Both conserved end residues are part of each CDR3. The D gene is left open where the match is weak. Size is omitted from some rows. Given values are once, few, many or a class for expanded clones.

d_gene	v_gene	j_gene	abundance	CDR3nt	CDR3aa
TRBD2	TRBV27	TRBJ2-3	many	TGTGCCAGCAGTCTCGGGACTAGCGACTTACTTAGCACAGATACGCAGTATTTT	CASSLGTSDLLSTDTQYF
.	TRBV12-3/TRBV12-4	TRBJ1-5	.	TGTGCCAGCAGTTCGGGGGACCCTCAACATTTT	CASSSGDPQHF
.	TRBV12-3/TRBV12-4	TRBJ1-6	.	TGTGCCAGCAGTTTATCGGCGGCTCAGGGGTTGAGGCACTTT	CASSLSAAQGLRHF
TRBD2	TRBV4-2	TRBJ2-7	.	TGTGCCAGCAGCCACGTGACTAGCGGGAGCTACGAGCAGTACTTC	CASSHVTSGSYEQYF
TRBD1	TRBV5-1	TRBJ2-5	.	TGCGCCAGCAGCCCTGACAGGGCGGAGACCCAGTACTTC	CASSPDRAETQYF
TRBD1	TRBV5-1	TRBJ2-7	few	TGCGCCAGCAGCTTGAGAGGGACAGGGCAATACGAGCAGTACTTC	CASSLRGTGQYEQYF
.	TRBV20-1	TRBJ2-3	.	TGCAGTGCTTCCGGACTGTCAAGATTGGATACGCAGTATTTT	CSASGLSRLDTQYF
TRBD2	TRBV20-1	TRBJ2-1	many	TGCAGTGCTATGAGGACTAGCGGCTACAATGAGCAGTTCTTC	CSAMRTSGYNEQFF
TRBD1	TRBV2	TRBJ1-3	many	TGTGCCAGCAGCGACAGGGCAAACTCTGGAAACACCATATATTTT	CASSDRANSGNTIYF
.	TRBV9	TRBJ1-1	.	TGTGCCAGCAGCGTAGAAGGGGGTGGCACCGTCCCGAACACTGAAGCTTTCTTT	CASSVEGGGTVPNTEAFF
.	TRBV19	TRBJ1-5	few	TGTGCCAGTAGTATTTCCTGGGGTATCAATCAGCCCCAGCATTTT	CASSISWGINQPQHF
.	TRBV20-1	TRBJ1-3	.	TGCAGTGCTAGAGATGGGCTGTCTGGAAACACCATATATTTT	CSARDGLSGNTIYF
.	TRBV6-1	TRBJ2-3	.	TGTGCCAGTACACATCAGATAGCGGCCTCTAGCACAGATACGCAGTATTTT	CASTHQIAASSTDTQYF
.	TRBV5-6	TRBJ2-1	.	TGTGCCAGCAGCTTGGCGGGAGACGAGGACAATGAGCAGTTCTTC	CASSLAGDEDNEQFF
.	TRBV7-8	TRBJ1-5	many	TGTGCCAGCAGCCAAAGCGGCTATTTTAGCAATCAGCCCCAGCATTTT	CASSQSGYFSNQPQHF
.	TRBV19	TRBJ1-2	few	TGTGCCAGTAGTATAACAAGGACCTCCTTTGATGGCTACACCTTC	CASSITRTSFDGYTF
.	TRBV13	TRBJ2-5	few	TGTGCCAGCAGCTTCGGAGCCCATAGTTCCCAAGAGACCCAGTACTTC	CASSFGAHSSQETQYF
.	TRBV11-3	TRBJ2-1	many	TGTGCCAGCAGGGGCTCCACCTCCTACAATGAGCAGTTCTTC	CASRGSTSYNEQFF
.	TRBV30	TRBJ1-2	.	TGTGGCTGGAGTAGGACAGATAACTATAGCTACACCTTC	CGWSRTDNYSYTF
.	TRBV29-1	TRBJ2-7	.	TGCAGCGTTGGTGGGGTGGGGATCCGCATGGACGAGCAGTACTTC	CSVGGVGIRMDEQYF
.	TRBV18	TRBJ2-7	few	TGTGCCAGCTCACCACCGAGTCAGCGAAACGAGCAGTACTTC	CASSPPSQRNEQYF
TRBD1	TRBV6-2/TRBV6-3	TRBJ2-2	few	TGTGCCAGCACCCAAGGACAGGGGGTTATTATGAACGGGGAGCTGTTTTTT	CASTQGQGVIMNGELFF
.	TRBV13	TRBJ2-7	.	TGTGCCAGCAGCTTCAGGACTGCCTACGAGCAGTACTTC	CASSFRTAYEQYF
TRBD2	TRBV6-1	TRBJ2-7	many	TGTGCCAGCAGGACGGCCGAGCGGGGCCTCTCCTACGAGCAGTACTTC	CASRTAERGLSYEQYF
TRBD1	TRBV10-3	TRBJ2-2	.	TGTGCCATCAGCCGGGGGACAGGGCCCCCGATATCCACCGGGGAGCTGTTTTTT	CAISRGTGPPISTGELFF
TRBD2	TRBV29-1	TRBJ2-1	.	TGCAGCGTTGATGCGGGGGGGCCCAAGCAGTTCTTC	CSVDAGGPKQFF
.	TRBV5-1	TRBJ1-4	.	TGCGCCAGCAGCTCGGGGACCCCAGTAAACGAAAAACTGTTTTTT	CASSSGTPVNEKLFF
.	TRBV15	TRBJ2-7	.	TGTGCCACCAGCAGAGGGGGGCGGGCCCACGAGCAGTACTTC	CATSRGGRAHEQYF
TRBD2	TRBV20-1	TRBJ2-1	.	TGCAGTGCTACACAGCGGGAGGGTTCCTACAATGAGCAGTTCTTC	CSATQREGSYNEQFF
.	TRBV9	TRBJ2-3	.	TGTGCCAGCAGCGTAGGGACAGCGGGGCATGTAGATACGCAGTATTTT	CASSVGTAGHVDTQYF
.	TRBV4-1	TRBJ2-3	few	TGCGCCAGCAGCCTAGGACAGGGCTCTCCCGGGAGGATAAAAGATACGCAGTATTTT	CASSLGQGSPGRIKDTQYF
TRBD1	TRBV14	TRBJ2-7	few	TGTGCCAGCAGCCAAGATCGGGGGACAGGGGTCTCCAACGAGCAGTACTTC	CASSQDRGTGVSNEQYF
TRBD1	TRBV9	TRBJ1-2	.	TGTGCCAGCAGCTCAAGACAGGGCGCCTATGGCTACACCTTC	CASSSRQGAYGYTF
.	TRBV28	TRBJ1-6	many	TGTGCCAGCAGTTTGGTTGTAGAGGGGAATTCACCCCTCCACTTT	CASSLVVEGNSPLHF
.	TRBV10-3	TRBJ1-2	.	TGTGCCATCAGTAGCGGCTATGGCTACACCTTC	CAISSGYGYTF
.	TRBV5-1	TRBJ1-2	.	TGCGCCAGCAGCTTGGGGATGGGGGCGGACGGCTACACCTTC	CASSLGMGADGYTF
TRBD2	TRBV20-1	TRBJ2-1	.	TGCAGTGCTTTTAGCGGGAGCTTAAGGAATGAGCAGTTCTTC	CSAFSGSLRNEQFF
TRBD2	TRBV7-3	TRBJ2-5	few	TGTGCCAGCAGCTTATTGGGGGGGAGCAAAGAGACCCAGTACTTC	CASSLLGGSKETQYF
TRBD2	TRBV2	TRBJ2-5	few	TGTGCCAGCAGGGAGGGACTAGCAGGGTCAGAGACCCAGTACTTC	CASREGLAGSETQYF
.	TRBV14	TRBJ2-3	many	TGTGCCAGCAGCCAAGGACGTAGACAGACCACAGATACGCAGTATTTT	CASSQGRRQTTDTQYF
.	TRBV5-1	TRBJ2-7	many	TGCGCCAGCAGCTTGGAACAGAAATACGAGCAGTACTTC	CASSLEQKYEQYF
.	TRBV14	TRBJ1-6	.	TGTGCCAGCAGCCAAGATCAGAATTCACCCCTCCACTTT	CASSQDQNSPLHF
TRBD1	TRBV30	TRBJ2-7	few	TGTGCCTGGAGGGGGACAGTCACCTACGAGCAGTACTTC	CAWRGTVTYEQYF
TRBD1	TRBV19	TRBJ1-1	.	TGTGCCAGTAGTATCGGGACAGGGATGAGTCGGTACACTGAAGCTTTCTTT	CASSIGTGMSRYTEAFF
.	TRBV20-1	TRBJ1-1	.	TGCAGTGCTCACCGACAGTTTAGGAACACTGAAGCTTTCTTT	CSAHRQFRNTEAFF
TRBD1	TRBV7-3	TRBJ1-2	.	TGTGCCAGCAGCTCGCCAGGGGGCGGCTACACCTTC	CASSSPGGGYTF
.	TRBV9	TRBJ2-7	many	TGTGCCAGCAGCGTCACAGGCTCAAACGAGCAGTACTTC	CASSVTGSNEQYF
.	TRBV2	TRBJ2-6	few	TGTGCCAGCAGCTTAGACAGGCCCTCTGGGGCCAACGTCCTGACTTTC	CASSLDRPSGANVLTF
TRBD2	TRBV12-3/TRBV12-4	TRBJ2-3	many	TGTGCCAGCAGCAGCATCAACTTAGCGGGAGGGCATGAAGATACGCAGTATTTT	CASSSINLAGGHEDTQYF